This T cell receptor (beta chain) was recovered during a study of vaccination and CD4 T cells after COVID-19. About the study: SARS-CoV-2 PCR on nasal swabs had been positive for the convalescent patients; fewer than ten were mild and one was severe.

Specified treatment: approximately nine-day PBMC culture with coronavirus spike peptide pools or control peptides (ViraFEST assay). Oncomine TCR Beta short-read sequencing was applied to DNA from cultured CD4+ T cells. TCRdb passed the PCR reads through MiXCR, listing each CDR3 protein once. The repertoire holds under 25,000 distinct CDR3 sequences, with around 50% as singletons. Trimming took 8 bases from V and 0 from J, leaving 16 bases between them. The CDR3 is 15 amino acids. This clonotype was picked up one time. The antigen is undetermined. Material: cultured CD4+ T cells from blood. This TCR derives from a human donor with COVID-19. The chain combines TRBV12-3 or TRBV12-4 with TRBJ1-2; unclear D gene. The CDR3 nucleotides are TGTGCCAGCTCCATCCGGGTAGAGGCTAACTATGGCTACACCTTC. As protein: CASSIRVEANYGYTF.